Listed below are T cell receptor beta chains from one sample, sequenced in a study of breast tumors, draining lymph nodes, adjacent tissues. TCRdb ran MiXCR on the multiplex PCR reads and lists one entry per CDR3 protein. This table holds approximately 140,000 distinct CDR3 sequences, less than 35% found once. Material for sequencing was axillary lymph node tissue. The receptor set was obtained from a female donor with breast cancer. Some clones in this sample may be carry-over from other donors' samples. CDR3s include the opening cysteine and the closing phenylalanine or tryptophan.

>16|TRBV12-3/TRBV12-4
CASTGGRGAFDGELFF
>16|TRBV7-4
CASSKGTSGGPDTQYF
>15|TRBV11-2
CASNSQDGENYGYTF
>15|TRBV3-1
CASSQDTVRGETQYF
>17|TRBV7-8
CASGLERGLLGYYGYTF
>15|TRBV27
CASSPDSLGNQPQHF
>11|TRBV29-1
CSAIKVSGYTF
>15|TRBV9
CASSVTSGPQETQYF
>15|TRBV18
CASSPVGTYYNEQFF
>17|TRBV4-2
CASSLNLAEGSVDTQYF
>12|TRBV30
CAWSEKGNTIYF
>10|TRBV20-1
CSAREETQYF
>15|TRBV5-5
CASSRDGPPETEAFF
>12|TRBV18
CASSPSQGEQFF
>12|TRBV10-3
CAISDREETQYF